This TCR beta chain was identified in a study of CD8+CD57+ T cells in acquired aplastic anemia. Overall study: Sorted cells (CD4+ and CD8+) yielded DNA amounts that averaged roughly 3.2 ug.

Trimming removed 6 bases from V and 3 bases from J, with 4 bases in between. This CDR3 has 10 residues. CDR1 is DFQATT, CDR2 SNEGSKA, per germline (reference sequence). In this sample, this clonotype turned up many times. Antigen specificity is unknown. Overall study results and limits: Patients and controls shared some 30 CD8+ CDR3 sequences.

Those patients picked for sequencing had displayed CD8+CD57+ cell expansion on flow cytometry. Patients, without exception, had severe acquired aplastic anemia. TCR beta VDJ and CDR3 were profiled, and genomic DNA was the template. TCRdb re-called the reads through MiXCR, storing one row per CDR3 protein. The sample has fewer than 250,000 distinct CDR3 sequences, around 49% seen once. The sample taken for sequencing was sorted CD4+, CD8+, or CD8+CD57+ T cells (not recorded which) from PBMCs. The genes are TRBV20-1 and TRBJ2-3, with D hard to call. The sequence derives from a human donor with aplastic anemia. CDR3: CSASTDTQYF. The CDR3 DNA follows: TGCAGTGCGAGTACAGATACGCAGTATTTT.